This T cell receptor beta chain derives from a study of post-analysis software for immune sequencing data (dated by TCRdb to the mid-2010s). Study-level background: The recorded disease courses included relapsing-remitting, secondary progressive and progressive-relapsing multiple sclerosis, and some patients had no subtype annotation. A subset of samples was prepared in parallel using single-end sample barcoding, then pooled and co-amplified after Illumina adapter ligation. The patient repertoires were compared against 11 previously published healthy control repertoires obtained from donors aged roughly 6 to 26 years.

For this clonotype: No cognate antigen has been identified for it. No clone much larger than this one lies a single base away; base qualities are absent.

Libraries were constructed by PCR. The data were produced on an Illumina HiSeq 2500. To reduce PCR and sequencing biases, unique molecular identifiers were incorporated into the TCR beta cDNA libraries. Approximately 500,000 cDNA molecules were obtained for every 1 to 10 million input T cells, so each molecule roughly corresponded to one T cell. The patient libraries were prepared and sequenced using the same protocol as the earlier healthy control dataset. Within a given batch, samples were prepared together, multiplexed and sequenced on the same HiSeq lane. The published analysis was carried out like this. Raw barcoded reads were processed with MIGEC, and single-read molecular identifier groups were discarded before consensus assembly and CDR3 extraction. Clonotype tables were post-analysed with VDJtools, normalizing diversity by down-sampling all datasets to the smallest sample size. Repertoire overlap clustering matched CDR3 amino acid but not nucleotide sequences to correct batch-related cross-sample contamination. The public reads were quality trimmed at Q25 with fastp and then assembled into clones with MiXCR by TCRdb, keeping productive beta chains. Merged by CDR3 protein, the rows form single entries marked with the most common genes and DNA. The V and J calls and clone size come from TCRdb's table, not from the authors' own analysis. Here the sample has roughly 800,000 distinct CDR3 sequences; less than 35% occur a single time. Approximately 0.55% of the sample comes from the top ten.

General conclusions and limits of the study: Multiple sclerosis patients had significantly lower normalized Chao1 diversity than controls, a result that suggests substantial peripheral T-cell clonal expansion. The multiple sclerosis patient group was slightly younger than the control group. Patients showed significantly higher frequencies than controls for a handful of TRBV segments, among them TRBV5-6, TRBV5-1 and TRBV20-1. Strong co-clustering of samples prepared in the same batch was shown by direct clustering with F measure, prompting a batch-effect correction.

To demonstrate the VDJtools post-analysis software, the study profiled TCR beta repertoires from the peripheral blood of about 13 young patients with multiple sclerosis. Multiple sclerosis patients were children and adolescents aged about 6 to 16 years. The germline V gene provides CDR1 SGHRS and CDR2 YFSETQ. Trimming removed 4 bases from V and 7 bases from J, leaving 23 bases between the germline ends. Reading from cysteine to phenylalanine, the CDR3 counts 16 amino acids. The DNA shown is the 48-base CDR3, in frame from base 1. The V and J segments used are TRBV5-1 and TRBJ2-5; a confident D gene designation cannot be given. The receptor comes from a girl under 18 with multiple sclerosis. Input material: blood. The encoded CDR3 is CASSRRADLADGTQYF. DNA sequence: TGCGCCAGCAGCCGAAGGGCTGACCTCGCCGATGGGACCCAGTACTTC.